These 10 T cell receptor beta chains were all obtained from the same sample, sequenced in a study of identical twins. TCRdb reprocessed the 5' RACE reads with MiXCR, giving one entry per CDR3 protein. This sample has around 1.7 million distinct CDR3 sequences, with about 32% found just once. The sample consisted of cord blood. The receptors stem from a newborn girl in good health.

This clonotype showed up just a few times. The chain joins TRBV7-9 to TRBJ1-4; unclear D gene. Per germline, CDR1 SEHNR and CDR2 FQNEAQ (reference sequence). The CDR3 has 16 amino acids. The ends were cut back, 0 bases at V and 8 bases at J, with 16 bases in the middle. CDR3 bases: TGTGCCAGCAGCTTAGCGCGCCCCATTGTTAGCGAAAAACTGTTTTTT. It translates to CASSLARPIVSEKLFF.

The rearrangement uses TRBV20-1 and TRBJ2-2; TRBD2 matches 8 bases. The germline V gene has CDR1 DFQATT and CDR2 SNEGSKA (reference sequence). V lost 5 bases and J lost 4; bases outside the gene matches: 9. The CDR3 sequence is 15 residues long. CDR3 nucleotide sequence: TGCAGTGCTGGGGAAAGCGGGGGAATCACCGGGGAGCTGTTTTTT. It codes for CSAGESGGITGELFF.

This rearrangement joins TRBV5-1 to TRBJ2-1; TRBD2 matches at 10 bases. After removal of 3 bases from V and 1 base from J, the junction contained 13 bases not matched to a gene. Germline lookup yields CDR1 SGHRS and CDR2 YFSETQ. This CDR3 has 19 amino acids. The CDR3 is CASSSLPLAGRLSYNEQFF. The CDR3 DNA is TGCGCCAGCAGCTCCTTACCACTAGCGGGGCGCTTGTCCTACAATGAGCAGTTCTTC.

In this sample, this clonotype turned up many times. The chain couples TRBV29-1 to TRBJ1-2, with unresolved D. Germline CDR1 SQVTM, CDR2 ANQGSEA. The germline V and J ends were trimmed by 2 bases and 4 bases, with 14 bases remaining between them. The CDR3 has 14 amino acids. CDR3 bases: TGCAGCGTTGAACGAGAGAGGACTCCCTATGGCTACACCTTC. It encodes CSVERERTPYGYTF.

The genes are TRBV20-1 and TRBJ1-1, with unresolved D. V dropped 2 bases and J dropped 10 bases, with 8 bases sitting between them. The length of the CDR3 is 10 residues. In germline, CDR1 is DFQATT, CDR2 SNEGSKA (reference sequence). The CDR3 nucleotides are TGCAGTGCTAGAAGATCAGGAGCTTTCTTT. Its translation is CSARRSGAFF.

The sample holds a few counts of this clonotype. The chain is built from TRBV3-1 and TRBJ1-1, with D hard to call. This CDR3 contains 13 residues. Germline values: CDR1 LGHDT, CDR2 YNNKEL (reference sequence). V dropped 2 bases and J dropped 1 base, with 5 bases sitting between them. The CDR3: CASSQIGNTEAFF. The DNA of the CDR3 is TGTGCCAGCAGCCAAATCGGGAACACTGAAGCTTTCTTT.

The chain couples TRBV5-1 to TRBJ1-6; tentatively, D is TRBD1 (6 bases). CDR1 and CDR2 (germline): SGHRS, YFSETQ. The ends were cut back, 5 bases at V and 2 bases at J, with 11 bases in the middle. The CDR3 is made up of 15 amino acids. CDR3 in DNA: TGCGCCAGCAGGAGGGACATCCCCTATAATTCACCCCTCCACTTT. Its protein is CASRRDIPYNSPLHF. Full variable domain (remainder filled in from reference TRBV5-1 and TRBJ1-6): KAGVTQTPRYLIKTRGQQVTLSCSPISGHRSVSWYQQTPGQGLQFLFEYFSETQRNKGNFPGRFSGRQFSNSRSEMNVSTLELGDSALYLCASRRDIPYNSPLHFGNGTRLTVT.

The gene calls are TRBV4-1 and TRBJ2-2; 8 positions match TRBD2. There are 18 residues in the CDR3. The V gene end was trimmed by 1 base and the J gene end by 2 bases; junction bases not matched to a gene: 9. CDR1 and CDR2 from the germline V gene are MGHRA and YSYEKL. This CDR3 reads CASSQVWAGGLNTGELFF. The CDR3 nucleotides read TGCGCCAGCAGCCAAGTTTGGGCGGGAGGCCTAAACACCGGGGAGCTGTTTTTT.

This clonotype was counted between two and nine times. The chain has TRBV14 and TRBJ2-6; D perhaps matches TRBD1 (5 bases). The CDR3 runs to 17 residues. CDR1 and CDR2 from the germline V gene are SGHDN and FVKESK. V lost 4 bases to trimming and J lost 0 bases, with 13 bases between them. The CDR3 protein is CASSLPTAFSGANVLTF. The CDR3 nucleotides are TGTGCCAGCAGCCTCCCGACAGCTTTCTCTGGGGCCAACGTCCTGACTTTC.

V usage is TRBV2 and J usage is TRBJ1-6; TRBD1 might be the D (5 bases). There are 13 residues in the CDR3. The germline V and J ends were trimmed by 7 bases and 5 bases, with 9 bases remaining between them. Germline V gene lookup returns CDR1 SNHLY and CDR2 FYNNEI. The CDR3 here is CASTAGNNSPLHF. The CDR3 bases are TGTGCCAGCACGGCAGGGAATAATTCACCCCTCCACTTT. The full variable domain, with the rest looked up from reference TRBV2 and TRBJ1-6, is EPEVTQTPSHQVTQMGQEVILRCVPISNHLYFYWYRQILGQKVEFLVSFYNNEISEKSEIFDDQFSVERPDGSNFTLKIRSTKLEDSAMYFCASTAGNNSPLHFGNGTRLTVT.